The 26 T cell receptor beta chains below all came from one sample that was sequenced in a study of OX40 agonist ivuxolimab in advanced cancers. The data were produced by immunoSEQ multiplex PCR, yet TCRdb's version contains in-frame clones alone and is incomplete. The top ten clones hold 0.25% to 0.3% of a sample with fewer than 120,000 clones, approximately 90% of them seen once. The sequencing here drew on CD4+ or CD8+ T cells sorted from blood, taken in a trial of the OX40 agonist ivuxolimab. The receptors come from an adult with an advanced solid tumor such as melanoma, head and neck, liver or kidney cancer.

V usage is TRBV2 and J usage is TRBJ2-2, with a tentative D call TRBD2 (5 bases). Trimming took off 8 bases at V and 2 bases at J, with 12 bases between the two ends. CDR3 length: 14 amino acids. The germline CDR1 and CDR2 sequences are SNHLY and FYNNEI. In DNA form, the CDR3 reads TGTGCCAGCTTAGGGAGCATAAACACCGGGGAGCTGTTTTTT. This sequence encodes CASLGSINTGELFF. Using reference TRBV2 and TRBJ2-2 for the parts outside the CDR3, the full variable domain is EPEVTQTPSHQVTQMGQEVILRCVPISNHLYFYWYRQILGQKVEFLVSFYNNEISEKSEIFDDQFSVERPDGSNFTLKIRSTKLEDSAMYFCASLGSINTGELFFGEGSRLTVL.

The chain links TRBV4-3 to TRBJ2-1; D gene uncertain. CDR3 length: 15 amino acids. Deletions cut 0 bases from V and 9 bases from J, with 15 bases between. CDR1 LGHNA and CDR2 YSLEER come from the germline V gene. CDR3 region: CASSQDWIEVSEQFF. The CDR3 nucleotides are TGCGCCAGCAGCCAAGATTGGATCGAGGTGAGTGAGCAGTTCTTC.

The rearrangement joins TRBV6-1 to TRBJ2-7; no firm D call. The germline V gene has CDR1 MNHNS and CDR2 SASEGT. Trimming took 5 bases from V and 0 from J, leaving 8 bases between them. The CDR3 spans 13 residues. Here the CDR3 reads CASSMTSSYEQYF. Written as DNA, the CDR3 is TGTGCCAGCAGTATGACGTCCTCCTACGAGCAGTACTTC.

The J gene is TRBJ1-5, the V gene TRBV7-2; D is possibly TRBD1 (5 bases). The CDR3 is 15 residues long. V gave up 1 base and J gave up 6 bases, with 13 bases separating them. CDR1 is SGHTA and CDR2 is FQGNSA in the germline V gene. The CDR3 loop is CASSLGQLGAQPQHF. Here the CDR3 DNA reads TGTGCCAGCAGCTTAGGACAGCTCGGGGCTCAGCCCCAGCATTTT.

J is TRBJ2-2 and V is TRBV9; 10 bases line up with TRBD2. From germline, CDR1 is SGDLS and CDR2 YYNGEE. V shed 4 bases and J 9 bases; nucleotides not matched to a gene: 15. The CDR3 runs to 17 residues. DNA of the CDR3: TGTGCCAGCAGCCCACAGGGACGGGCTAGCGGGAGTCGGGAGCTGTTTTTT. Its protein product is CASSPQGRASGSRELFF.

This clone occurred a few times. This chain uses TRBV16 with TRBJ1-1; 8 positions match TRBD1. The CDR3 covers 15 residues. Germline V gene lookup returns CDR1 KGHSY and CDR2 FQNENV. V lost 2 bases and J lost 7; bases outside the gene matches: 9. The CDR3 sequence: CASSQNGGQEHEAFF. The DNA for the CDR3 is TGTGCCAGCAGCCAAAATGGGGGACAGGAGCATGAAGCTTTCTTT. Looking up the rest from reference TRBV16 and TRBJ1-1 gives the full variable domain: GEEVAQTPKHLVRGEGQKAKLYCAPIKGHSYVFWYQQVLKNEFKFLISFQNENVFDETGMPKERFSAKCLPNSPCSLEIQATKLEDSAVYFCASSQNGGQEHEAFFGQGTRLTVV.

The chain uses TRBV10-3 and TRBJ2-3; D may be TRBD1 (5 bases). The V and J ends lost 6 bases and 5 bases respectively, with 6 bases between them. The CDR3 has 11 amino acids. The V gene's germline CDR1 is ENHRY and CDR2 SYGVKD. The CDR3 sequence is CAISQGDTQYF. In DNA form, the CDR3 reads TGTGCCATCAGCCAGGGAGATACGCAGTATTTT.

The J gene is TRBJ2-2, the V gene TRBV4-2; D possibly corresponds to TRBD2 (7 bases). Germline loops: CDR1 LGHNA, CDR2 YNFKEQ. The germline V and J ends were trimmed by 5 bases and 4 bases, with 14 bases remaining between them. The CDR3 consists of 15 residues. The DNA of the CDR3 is TGTGCCAGCAGCTTGGGCGGGGGCGGCACCGGGGAGCTGTTTTTT. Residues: CASSLGGGGTGELFF.

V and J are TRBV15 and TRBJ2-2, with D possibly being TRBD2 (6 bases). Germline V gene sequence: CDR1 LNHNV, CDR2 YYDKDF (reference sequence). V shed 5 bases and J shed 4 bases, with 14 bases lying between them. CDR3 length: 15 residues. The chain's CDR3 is CATSDMAGSTGELFF. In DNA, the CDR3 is TGTGCCACCAGCGATATGGCGGGGTCCACCGGGGAGCTGTTTTTT.

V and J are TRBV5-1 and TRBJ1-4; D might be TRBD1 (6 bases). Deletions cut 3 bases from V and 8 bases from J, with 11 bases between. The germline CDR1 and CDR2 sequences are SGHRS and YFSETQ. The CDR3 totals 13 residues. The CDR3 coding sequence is TGCGCCAGCAGCTACACCCAGGGGGAAAAACTGTTTTTT. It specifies CASSYTQGEKLFF.

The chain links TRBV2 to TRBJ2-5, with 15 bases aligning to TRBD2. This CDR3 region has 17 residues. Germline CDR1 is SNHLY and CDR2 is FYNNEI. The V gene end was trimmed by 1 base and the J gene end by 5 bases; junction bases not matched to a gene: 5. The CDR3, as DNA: TGTGCCAGCAGTGAAGGGGGACTAGCGGGAGGAGGGGAGACCCAGTACTTC. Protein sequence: CASSEGGLAGGGETQYF.

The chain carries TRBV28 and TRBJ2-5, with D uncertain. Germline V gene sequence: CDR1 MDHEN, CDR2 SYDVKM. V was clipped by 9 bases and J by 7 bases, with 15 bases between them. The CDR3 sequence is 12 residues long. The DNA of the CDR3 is TGTGCCAGTGGAAGCTTGACGGGGACCCAGTACTTC. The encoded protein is CASGSLTGTQYF.

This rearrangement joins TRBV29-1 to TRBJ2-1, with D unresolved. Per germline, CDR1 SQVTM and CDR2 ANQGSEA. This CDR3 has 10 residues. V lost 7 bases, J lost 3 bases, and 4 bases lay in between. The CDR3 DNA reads TGCAGCGGACTCTACAATGAGCAGTTCTTC. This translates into CSGLYNEQFF.

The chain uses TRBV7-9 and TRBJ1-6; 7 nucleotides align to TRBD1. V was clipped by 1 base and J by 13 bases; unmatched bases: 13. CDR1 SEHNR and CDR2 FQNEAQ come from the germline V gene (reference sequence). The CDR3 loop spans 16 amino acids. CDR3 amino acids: CASSLVRGQLGSPLHF. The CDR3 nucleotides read TGTGCCAGCAGCTTAGTTAGGGGACAGCTCGGTTCCCCCCTCCACTTT.

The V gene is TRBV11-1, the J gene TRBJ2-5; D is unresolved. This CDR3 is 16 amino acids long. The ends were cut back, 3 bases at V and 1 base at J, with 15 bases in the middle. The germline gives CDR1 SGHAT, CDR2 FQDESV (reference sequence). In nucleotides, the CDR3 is TGTGCCAGCAGCTTCCGGAGCGAAGTCGCCCAAGAGACCCAGTACTTC. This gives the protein CASSFRSEVAQETQYF. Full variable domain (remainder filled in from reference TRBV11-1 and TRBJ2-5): EAEVAQSPRYKITEKSQAVAFWCDPISGHATLYWYRQILGQGPELLVQFQDESVVDDSQLPKDRFSAERLKGVDSTLKIQPAELGDSAMYLCASSFRSEVAQETQYFGPGTRLLVL.

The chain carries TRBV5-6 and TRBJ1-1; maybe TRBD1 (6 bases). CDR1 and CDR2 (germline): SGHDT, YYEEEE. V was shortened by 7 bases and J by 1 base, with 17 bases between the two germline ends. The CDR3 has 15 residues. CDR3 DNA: TGTGCCAGCGGGAGACCGACAGGAAAGAACACTGAAGCTTTCTTT. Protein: CASGRPTGKNTEAFF.

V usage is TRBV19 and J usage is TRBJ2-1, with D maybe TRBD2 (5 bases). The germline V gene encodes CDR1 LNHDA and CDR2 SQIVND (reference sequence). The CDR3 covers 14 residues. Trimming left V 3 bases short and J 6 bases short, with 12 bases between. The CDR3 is CASSIQTGSNEQFF. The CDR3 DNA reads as TGTGCCAGTAGTATTCAAACGGGGAGCAATGAGCAGTTCTTC.

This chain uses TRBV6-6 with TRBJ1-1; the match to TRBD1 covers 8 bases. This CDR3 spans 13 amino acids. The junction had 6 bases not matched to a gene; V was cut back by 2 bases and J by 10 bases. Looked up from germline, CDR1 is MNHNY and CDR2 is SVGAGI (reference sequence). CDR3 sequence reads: CASSYRGRGLAFF. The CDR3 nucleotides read TGTGCCAGCAGTTACCGTGGCAGGGGGCTAGCTTTCTTT.

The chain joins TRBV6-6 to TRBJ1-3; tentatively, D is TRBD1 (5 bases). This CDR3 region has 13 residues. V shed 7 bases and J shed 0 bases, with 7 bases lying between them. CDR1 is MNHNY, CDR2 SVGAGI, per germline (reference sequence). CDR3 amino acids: CASNQGSGNTIYF. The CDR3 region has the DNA TGTGCCAGCAACCAGGGCTCTGGAAACACCATATATTTT.

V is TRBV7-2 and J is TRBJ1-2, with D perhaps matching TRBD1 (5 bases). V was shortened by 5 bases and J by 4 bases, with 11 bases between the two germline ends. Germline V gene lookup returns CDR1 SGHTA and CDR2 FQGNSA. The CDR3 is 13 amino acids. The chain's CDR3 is CASSPGPTYGYTF. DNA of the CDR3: TGTGCCAGCAGCCCGGGACCGACCTATGGCTACACCTTC.

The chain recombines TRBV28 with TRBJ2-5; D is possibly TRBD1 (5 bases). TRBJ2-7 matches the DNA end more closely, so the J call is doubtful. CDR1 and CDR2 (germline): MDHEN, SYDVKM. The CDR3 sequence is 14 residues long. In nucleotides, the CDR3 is TGTGCCAGCAGTTTACGGACAAGGGGAAACGAGCAGTACTTC. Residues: CASSLRTRGNEQYF.

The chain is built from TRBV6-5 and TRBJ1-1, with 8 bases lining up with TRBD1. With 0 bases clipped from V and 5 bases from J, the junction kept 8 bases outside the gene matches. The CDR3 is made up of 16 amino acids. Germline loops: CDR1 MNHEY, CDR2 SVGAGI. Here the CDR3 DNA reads TGTGCCAGCAGTTACTCAAGGACAGGGAGACGGACTGAAGCTTTCTTT. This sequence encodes CASSYSRTGRRTEAFF.

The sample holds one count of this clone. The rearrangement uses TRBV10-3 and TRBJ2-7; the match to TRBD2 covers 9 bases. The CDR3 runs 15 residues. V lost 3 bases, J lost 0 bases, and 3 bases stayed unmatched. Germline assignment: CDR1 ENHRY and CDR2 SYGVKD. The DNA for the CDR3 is TGTGCCATCAGTGAAGGTAGCGGGAGCTCCTACGAGCAGTACTTC. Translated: CAISEGSGSSYEQYF.

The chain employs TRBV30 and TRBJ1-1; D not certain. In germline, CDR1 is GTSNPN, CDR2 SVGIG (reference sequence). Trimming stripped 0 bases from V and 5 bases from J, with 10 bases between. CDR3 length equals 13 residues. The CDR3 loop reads CAWSVMTETEAFF. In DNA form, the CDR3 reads TGTGCCTGGAGTGTAATGACGGAAACTGAAGCTTTCTTT.

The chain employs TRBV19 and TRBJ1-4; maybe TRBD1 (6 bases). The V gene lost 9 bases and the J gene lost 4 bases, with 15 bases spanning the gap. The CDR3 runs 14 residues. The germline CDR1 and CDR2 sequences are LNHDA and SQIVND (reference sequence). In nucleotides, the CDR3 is TGTGCCAGCCATAAGCGGGACATTAATGAAAAACTGTTTTTT. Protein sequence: CASHKRDINEKLFF.

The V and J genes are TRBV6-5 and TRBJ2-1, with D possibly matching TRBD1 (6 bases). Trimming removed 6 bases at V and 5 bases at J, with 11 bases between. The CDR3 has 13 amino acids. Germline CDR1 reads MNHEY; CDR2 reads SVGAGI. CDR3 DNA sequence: TGTGCCAGCAGGGAGACAGGAGACAATGAGCAGTTCTTC. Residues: CASRETGDNEQFF.